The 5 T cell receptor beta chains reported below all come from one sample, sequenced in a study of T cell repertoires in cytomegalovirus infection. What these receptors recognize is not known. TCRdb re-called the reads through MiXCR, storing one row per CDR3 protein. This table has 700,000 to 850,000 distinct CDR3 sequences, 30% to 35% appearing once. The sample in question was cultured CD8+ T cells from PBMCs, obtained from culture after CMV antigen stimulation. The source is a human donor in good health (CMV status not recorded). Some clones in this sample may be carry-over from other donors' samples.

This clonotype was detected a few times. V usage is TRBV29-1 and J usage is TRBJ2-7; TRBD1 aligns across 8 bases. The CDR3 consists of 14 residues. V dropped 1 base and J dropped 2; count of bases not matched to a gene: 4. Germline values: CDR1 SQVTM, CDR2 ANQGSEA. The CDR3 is CSVEGRGQAYEQYF. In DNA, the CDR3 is TGCAGCGTTGAAGGCAGGGGGCAGGCCTACGAGCAGTACTTC.

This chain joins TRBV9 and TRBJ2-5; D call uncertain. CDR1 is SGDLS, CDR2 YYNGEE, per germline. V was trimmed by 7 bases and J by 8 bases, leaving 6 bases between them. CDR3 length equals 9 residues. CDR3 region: CASGPTQYF. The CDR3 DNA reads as TGTGCCAGCGGACCTACCCAGTACTTC. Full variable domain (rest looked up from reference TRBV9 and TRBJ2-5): DSGVTQTPKHLITATGQRVTLRCSPRSGDLSVYWYQQSLDQGLQFLIQYYNGEERAKGNILERFSAQQFPDLHSELNLSSLELGDSALYFCASGPTQYFGPGTRLLVL.

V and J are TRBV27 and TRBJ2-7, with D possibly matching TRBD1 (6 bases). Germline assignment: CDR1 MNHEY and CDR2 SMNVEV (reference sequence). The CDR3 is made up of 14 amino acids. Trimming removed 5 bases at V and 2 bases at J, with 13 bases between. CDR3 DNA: TGTGCCAGCAGTCCCTACAGGGCCCCCTACGAGCAGTACGTC. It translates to CASSPYRAPYEQYV.

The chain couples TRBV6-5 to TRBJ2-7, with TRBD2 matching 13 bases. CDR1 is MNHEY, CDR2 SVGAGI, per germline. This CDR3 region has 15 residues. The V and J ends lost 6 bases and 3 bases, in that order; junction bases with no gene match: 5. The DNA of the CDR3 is TGTGCCAGCAGCCCCGGACTAGCGGGGGTCTACGAGCAGTACGTC. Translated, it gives CASSPGLAGVYEQYV.

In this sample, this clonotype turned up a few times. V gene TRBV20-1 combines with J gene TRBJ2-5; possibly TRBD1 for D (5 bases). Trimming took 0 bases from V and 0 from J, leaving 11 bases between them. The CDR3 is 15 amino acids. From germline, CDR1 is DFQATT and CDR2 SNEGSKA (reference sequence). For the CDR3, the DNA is TGCAGTGCTAGAGATGGAGACAGATACCAAGAGACCCAGTACTTC. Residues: CSARDGDRYQETQYF.